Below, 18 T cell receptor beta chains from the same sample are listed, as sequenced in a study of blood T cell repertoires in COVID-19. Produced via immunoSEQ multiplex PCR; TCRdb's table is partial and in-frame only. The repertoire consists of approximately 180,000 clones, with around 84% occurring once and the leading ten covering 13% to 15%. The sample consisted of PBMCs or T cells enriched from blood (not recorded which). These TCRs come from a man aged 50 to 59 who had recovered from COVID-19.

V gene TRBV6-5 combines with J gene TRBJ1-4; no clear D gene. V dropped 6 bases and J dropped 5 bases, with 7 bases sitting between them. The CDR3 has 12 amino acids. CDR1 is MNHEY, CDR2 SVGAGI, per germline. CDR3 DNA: TGTGCCAGCAGAACACCAAATGAAAAACTGTTTTTT. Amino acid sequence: CASRTPNEKLFF.

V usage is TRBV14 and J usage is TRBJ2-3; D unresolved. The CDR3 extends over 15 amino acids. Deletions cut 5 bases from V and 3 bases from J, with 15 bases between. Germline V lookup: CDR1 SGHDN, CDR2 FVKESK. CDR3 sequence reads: CASSDRPGKTDTQYF. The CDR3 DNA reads TGTGCCAGCAGCGACCGCCCGGGTAAGACAGATACGCAGTATTTT. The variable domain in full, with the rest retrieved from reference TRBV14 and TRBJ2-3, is EAGVTQFPSHSVIEKGQTVTLRCDPISGHDNLYWYRRVMGKEIKFLLHFVKESKQDESGMPNNRFLAERTGGTYSTLKVQPAELEDSGVYFCASSDRPGKTDTQYFGPGTRLTVL.

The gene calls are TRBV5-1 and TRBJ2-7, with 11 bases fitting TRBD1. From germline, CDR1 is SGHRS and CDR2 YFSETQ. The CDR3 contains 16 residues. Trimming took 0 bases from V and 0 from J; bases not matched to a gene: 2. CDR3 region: CASSLAGTGGSYEQYF. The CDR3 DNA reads TGCGCCAGCAGCTTGGCAGGGACAGGGGGCTCCTACGAGCAGTACTTC.

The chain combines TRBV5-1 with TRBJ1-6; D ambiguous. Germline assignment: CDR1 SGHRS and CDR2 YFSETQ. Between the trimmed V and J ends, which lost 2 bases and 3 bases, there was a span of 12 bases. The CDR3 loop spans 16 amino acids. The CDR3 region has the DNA TGCGCCAGCAGCTTTGATGGTGCGGACTATAATTCACCCCTCCACTTT. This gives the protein CASSFDGADYNSPLHF.

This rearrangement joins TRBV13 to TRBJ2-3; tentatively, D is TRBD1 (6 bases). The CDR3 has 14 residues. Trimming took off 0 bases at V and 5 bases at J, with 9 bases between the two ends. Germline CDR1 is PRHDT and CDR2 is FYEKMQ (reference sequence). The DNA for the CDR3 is TGTGCCAGCAGCTTAGGGGGGGCAGGAGATACGCAGTATTTT. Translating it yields CASSLGGAGDTQYF.

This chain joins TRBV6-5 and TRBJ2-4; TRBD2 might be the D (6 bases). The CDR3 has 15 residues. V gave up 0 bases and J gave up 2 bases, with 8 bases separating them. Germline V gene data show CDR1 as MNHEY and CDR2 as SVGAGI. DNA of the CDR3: TGTGCCAGCAGTTACTCAGCGGGTTCCAAAAACATTCAGTACTTC. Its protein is CASSYSAGSKNIQYF.

In DNA, the CDR3 is TGTGCCAGCAGCCGGGACAGGGGGCACACCGGGGAGCTGTTTTTT. The encoded protein is CASSRDRGHTGELFF. The chain uses TRBV7-6 and TRBJ2-2; 12 bases line up with TRBD1. V was clipped by 5 bases and J by 3 bases; unmatched bases: 1. Germline V gene data show CDR1 as SGHVS and CDR2 as FNYEAQ. This CDR3 has 15 residues. Looking up the rest from reference TRBV7-6 and TRBJ2-2 gives the full variable domain: GAGVSQSPRYKVTKRGQDVALRCDPISGHVSLYWYRQALGQGPEFLTYFNYEAQQDKSGLPNDRFSAERPEGSISTLTIQRTEQRDSAMYRCASSRDRGHTGELFFGEGSRLTVL.

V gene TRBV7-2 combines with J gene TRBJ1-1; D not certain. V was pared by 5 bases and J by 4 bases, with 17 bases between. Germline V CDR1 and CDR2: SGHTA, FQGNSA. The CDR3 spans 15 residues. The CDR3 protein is CASSLRTNVGTEAFF. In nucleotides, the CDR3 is TGTGCCAGCAGCCTCCGCACTAATGTGGGCACTGAAGCTTTCTTT. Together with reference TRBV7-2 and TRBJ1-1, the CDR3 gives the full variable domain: GAGVSQSPSNKVTEKGKDVELRCDPISGHTALYWYRQSLGQGLEFLIYFQGNSAPDKSGLPSDRFSAERTGGSVSTLTIQRTQQEDSAVYLCASSLRTNVGTEAFFGQGTRLTVV.

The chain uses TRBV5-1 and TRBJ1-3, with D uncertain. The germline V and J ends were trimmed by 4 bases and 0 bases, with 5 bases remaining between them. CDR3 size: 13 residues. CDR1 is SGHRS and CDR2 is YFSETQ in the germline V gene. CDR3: CASSPSSGNTIYF. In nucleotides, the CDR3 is TGCGCCAGCAGCCCGAGCTCTGGAAACACCATATATTTT.

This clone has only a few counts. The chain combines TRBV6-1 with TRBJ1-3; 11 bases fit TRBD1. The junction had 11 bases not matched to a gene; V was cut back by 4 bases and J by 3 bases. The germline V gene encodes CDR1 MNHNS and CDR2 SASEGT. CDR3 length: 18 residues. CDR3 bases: TGTGCCAGCAGTGGAGGAACCGGACAGGGGGCCTTTGGAAACACCATATATTTT. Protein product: CASSGGTGQGAFGNTIYF.

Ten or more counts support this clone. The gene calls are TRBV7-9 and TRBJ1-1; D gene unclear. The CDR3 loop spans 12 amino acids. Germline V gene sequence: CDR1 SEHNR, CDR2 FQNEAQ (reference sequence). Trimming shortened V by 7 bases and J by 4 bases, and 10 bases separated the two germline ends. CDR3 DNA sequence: TGTGCCAGCACCCCGGAGGGCACTGAAGCTTTCTTT. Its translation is CASTPEGTEAFF. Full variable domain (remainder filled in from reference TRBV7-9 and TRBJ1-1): DTGVSQNPRHKITKRGQNVTFRCDPISEHNRLYWYRQTLGQGPEFLTYFQNEAQLEKSRLLSDRFSAERPKGSFSTLEIQRTEQGDSAMYLCASTPEGTEAFFGQGTRLTVV.

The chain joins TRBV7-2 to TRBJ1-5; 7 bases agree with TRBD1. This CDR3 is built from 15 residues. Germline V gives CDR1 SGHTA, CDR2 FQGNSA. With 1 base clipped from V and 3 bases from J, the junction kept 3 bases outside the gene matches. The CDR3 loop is CASSLVGTDNQPQHF. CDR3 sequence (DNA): TGTGCCAGCAGCTTAGTCGGGACAGACAATCAGCCCCAGCATTTT.

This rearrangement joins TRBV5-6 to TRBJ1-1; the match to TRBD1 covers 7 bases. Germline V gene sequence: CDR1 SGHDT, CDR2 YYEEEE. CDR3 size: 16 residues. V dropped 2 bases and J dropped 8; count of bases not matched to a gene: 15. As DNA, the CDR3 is TGTGCCAGCAGCTTTTTAGGGGGCCGATTAGGCGGAGAAGCTTTCTTT. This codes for CASSFLGGRLGGEAFF.

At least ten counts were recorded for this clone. The CDR3: CASSDRDRGPEKLFF. The CDR3 DNA is TGTGCCAGCAGTGACAGGGACAGGGGCCCTGAAAAACTGTTTTTT. The V call is TRBV9, the J call TRBJ1-4; 10 bases match TRBD1. After removal of 5 bases from V and 7 bases from J, the junction contained 8 bases not matched to a gene. Germline V gene data show CDR1 as SGDLS and CDR2 as YYNGEE. The CDR3 covers 15 residues. Complete variable domain (other parts from reference TRBV9 and TRBJ1-4): DSGVTQTPKHLITATGQRVTLRCSPRSGDLSVYWYQQSLDQGLQFLIQYYNGEERAKGNILERFSAQQFPDLHSELNLSSLELGDSALYFCASSDRDRGPEKLFFGSGTQLSVL.

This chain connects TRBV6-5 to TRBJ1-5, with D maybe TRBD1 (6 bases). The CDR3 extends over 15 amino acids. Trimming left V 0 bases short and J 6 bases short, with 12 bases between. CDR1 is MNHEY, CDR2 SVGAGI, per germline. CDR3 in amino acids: CASSYSRDIAQPQHF. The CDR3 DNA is TGTGCCAGCAGTTACTCCCGGGACATCGCTCAGCCCCAGCATTTT.

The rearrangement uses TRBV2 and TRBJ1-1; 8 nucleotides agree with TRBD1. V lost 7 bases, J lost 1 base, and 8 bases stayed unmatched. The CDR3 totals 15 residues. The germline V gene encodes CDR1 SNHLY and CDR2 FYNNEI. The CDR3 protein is CASTYAGTGNTEAFF. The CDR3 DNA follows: TGTGCCAGCACATACGCCGGGACAGGGAACACTGAAGCTTTCTTT. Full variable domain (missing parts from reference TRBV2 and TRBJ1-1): EPEVTQTPSHQVTQMGQEVILRCVPISNHLYFYWYRQILGQKVEFLVSFYNNEISEKSEIFDDQFSVERPDGSNFTLKIRSTKLEDSAMYFCASTYAGTGNTEAFFGQGTRLTVV.

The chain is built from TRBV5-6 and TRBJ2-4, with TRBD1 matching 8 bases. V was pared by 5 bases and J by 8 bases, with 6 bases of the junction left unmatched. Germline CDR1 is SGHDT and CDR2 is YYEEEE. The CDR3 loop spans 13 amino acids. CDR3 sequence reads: CASSTQGADIQYF. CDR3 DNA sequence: TGTGCCAGCAGTACGCAGGGGGCTGACATTCAGTACTTC.

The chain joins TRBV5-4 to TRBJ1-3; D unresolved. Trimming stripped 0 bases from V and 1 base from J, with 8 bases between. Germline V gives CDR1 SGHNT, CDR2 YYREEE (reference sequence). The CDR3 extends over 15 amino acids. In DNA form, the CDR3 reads TGTGCCAGCAGCTTGGCGGCCGGGTCTGGAAACACCATATATTTT. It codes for CASSLAAGSGNTIYF.